Listed here is a single T cell receptor (beta chain). Its antigen is as yet unknown. The length of the CDR3 is 12 residues. V shed 10 bases, J shed 5 bases, and the junction held 4 bases outside the gene matches. The germline gives CDR1 LNHNV, CDR2 YYDKDF (reference sequence). This sample is part of a study of somatic mutations in cytotoxic T cells in rheumatoid arthritis. About the research overall: The flow sorting of some V beta antibody-stained T-cell populations reached nearly 100% purity, and the sorted populations included V beta1+ cells sequenced for TCRB. Study-wide points: Antigens targeted by the expanded CD8+ clones were unknown.

Researchers isolated CD4+ and CD8+ cells by positive magnetic bead selection and then checked their purity by flow cytometry. Measured with immunoSEQ multiplex PCR; TCRdb has only the in-frame clones, and not every one. This table holds about 6,400 clones, approximately 67% found once. The receptor comes from a woman between 45 and 65 years old in good health. Source material: CD8+ T cells sorted from blood. This chain links TRBV15 with TRBJ2-1, with TRBD1 matching over 8 bases. This CDR3 reads CAIRTGNNEQFF. The CDR3 coding sequence is TGTGCCATTCGGACAGGGAACAATGAGCAGTTCTTC.